This TCR beta chain came from a study of T cells in Graves' hyperthyroidism and ophthalmopathy (dated by TCRdb to the late 2010s). Context from the whole study: To identify TCR V-J signatures that set the groups apart, the researchers used a discovery cohort of about a hundred patients, made up of 40 to 45 with Graves' ophthalmopathy and around 58 with stable Graves' hyperthyroidism. Prospective prediction of ophthalmopathy was tested in an independent validation cohort consisting of roughly 20 hyperthyroidism patients and 15 to 17 patients who later progressed to ophthalmopathy. The 95 to 100 discovery patients were randomly divided into training and test sets at a 7:3 ratio. In addition, the study compared T-cell repertoires in thyroid tissue and in blood from several Graves' hyperthyroidism patients. Once sampling was done, hyperthyroidism patients were given methimazole at a starting dose of 30 mg daily, whereas ophthalmopathy patients were given high-dose intravenous methylprednisolone. According to the paper, TCR Vbeta CDR3 sequencing was carried out on 135 peripheral blood samples, which came from fewer than 50 ophthalmopathy, around 75 hyperthyroidism and approximately 17 progressor patients. Broader findings and caveats from the paper: No statistical method was used to set the sample size in advance, and investigators knew the group allocation. In cross-validation, a model built on a 13 V-J signature told ophthalmopathy apart from stable hyperthyroidism with less than 90% sensitivity and about 81% specificity, and in testing the same model reached 80%/75%. In validation, the model predicted progression to ophthalmopathy a median of around 6.5 months before onset, with about 70% sensitivity and 72.22% specificity. Blood samples also contained most of the expanded thyroid clonotypes (frequency above 0.001), which suggests that blood repertoires may reflect thyroid immune responses.

The TCR beta CDR3 regions were amplified from RNA transcripts. A first-round RT-PCR of the TCR CDR3 used the HTBI primer set with the Qiagen OneStep RT-PCR kit. Libraries were constructed in a second round of multiplex PCR, after which size selection and purification were carried out. Sequencing of the libraries was done on an Illumina HiSeq2000 using paired-end 100 bp reads. Processing in the source paper ran as follows. Raw data were processed with SOAPnuke, discarding reads with adapters, uncalled bases, mean Phred below 15, or no exact constant-primer or identifier match. COPE v1.2.5 was used to merge the high-quality paired reads, and each unique nucleotide sequence was defined as a clonotype. MiTCR v1.1 was used to align clonotypes to the IMGT TRBV, TRBD and TRBJ reference segments. Analysis was restricted to V-J combinations with a frequency above 0.0001, which covered 98% to 99.2% of repertoires. A TCS score was defined as the ratio of F50 (clonal expansion) to E x V (chaos), with BLOSUM62-based TCRdist applied between CDR3 peptides within each V-J. Welch's t-statistics and random forest reduced some 510 V-J features to around 14, which were used in a naive Bayes classifier (R e1071). The similarity between thyroid and blood repertoires was quantified using the Morisita-Horn index. TCRdb ran its own pipeline on the public reads, namely fastp trimming at Q25 and MiXCR clone calling, and kept in-frame beta chains. Each CDR3 protein gets just one entry, which takes the most common genes and DNA from the rows behind it. It is TCRdb's table, rather than the study itself, that gives the V and J calls and clone size. In this sample the table shows 490,000 or so distinct CDR3 sequences, 40% to 50% of which occur a single time. Around 47% of the sample is in the top ten clones.

The CDR3 numbers 14 residues from cysteine through phenylalanine. Just CDR3 DNA is preserved here, 42 bases in frame from base 1. V gives up 3 bases and J gives up 0 bases, and the segment between their germline ends measures 9 bases. Reading the germline V gene (reference sequence) gives CDR1 DFQATT and CDR2 SNEGSKA. In this sample, this clonotype turned up many times. Its target antigen remains unknown. Per-base qualities were not stored, and no clone one base away is much larger. The study excluded patients with uncontrolled infections, other autoimmune diseases, pregnancy or lactation. Diagnoses relied on clinical symptoms, serum thyroxine and TRAb, thyroid ultrasound and orbital computed tomography. Total RNA was extracted using Trizol reagent, and RNA quality was assessed on an Agilent 2100 Bioanalyzer.

The source is an adult woman with Graves' disease, either hyperthyroidism or ophthalmopathy (not recorded which). Sequencing was carried out using peripheral blood or thyroid tissue (not recorded which). The rearranged chain carries TRBV20-1 and TRBJ1-5, with no reliable assignment of the D segment. CDR3 reads: CSASQSYSNQPQHF. The sequenced DNA is TGCAGTGCTAGCCAGAGCTATAGCAATCAGCCCCAGCATTTT.